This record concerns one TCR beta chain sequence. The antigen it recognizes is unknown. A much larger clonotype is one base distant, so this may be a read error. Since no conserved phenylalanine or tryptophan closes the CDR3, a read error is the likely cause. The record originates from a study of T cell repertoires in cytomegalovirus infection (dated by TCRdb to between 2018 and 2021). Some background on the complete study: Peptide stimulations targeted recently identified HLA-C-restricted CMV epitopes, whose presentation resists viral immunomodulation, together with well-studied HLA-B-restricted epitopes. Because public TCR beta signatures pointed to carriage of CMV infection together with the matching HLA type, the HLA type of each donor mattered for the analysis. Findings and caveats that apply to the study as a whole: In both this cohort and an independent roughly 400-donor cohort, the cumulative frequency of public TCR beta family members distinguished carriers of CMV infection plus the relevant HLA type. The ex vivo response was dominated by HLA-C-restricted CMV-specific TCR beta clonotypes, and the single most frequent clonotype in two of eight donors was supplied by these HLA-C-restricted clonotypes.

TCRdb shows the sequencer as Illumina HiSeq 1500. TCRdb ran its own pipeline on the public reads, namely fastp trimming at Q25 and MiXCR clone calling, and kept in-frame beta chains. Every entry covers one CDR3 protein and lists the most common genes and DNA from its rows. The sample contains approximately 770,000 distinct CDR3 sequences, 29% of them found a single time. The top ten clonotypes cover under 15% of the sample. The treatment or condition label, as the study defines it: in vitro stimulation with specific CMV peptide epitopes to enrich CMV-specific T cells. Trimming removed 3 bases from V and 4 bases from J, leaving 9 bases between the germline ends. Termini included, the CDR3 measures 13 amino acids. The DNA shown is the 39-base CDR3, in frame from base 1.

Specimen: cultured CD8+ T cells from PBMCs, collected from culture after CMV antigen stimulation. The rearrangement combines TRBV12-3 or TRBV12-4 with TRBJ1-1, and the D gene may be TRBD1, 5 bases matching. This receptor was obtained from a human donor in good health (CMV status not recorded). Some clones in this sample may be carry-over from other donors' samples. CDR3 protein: CASSFGTSTEAFI. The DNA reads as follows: TGTGCCAGCAGTTTCGGGACGAGCACTGAAGCTTTCATT.